The TCR beta chain under discussion was sequenced for a study of T cells after yellow fever vaccination. Trimming at V came to 7 bases and at J to 7 bases, leaving 16 bases not matched to a gene. This CDR3 contains 16 residues. Germline V gene data show CDR1 as SGHVS and CDR2 as FQNEAQ. This clonotype was observed at least ten times. TCRdb used MiXCR to reprocess the 5' RACE reads, holding one entry per CDR3 protein. The repertoire holds about 130,000 distinct CDR3 sequences, with 8% to 10% as singletons. This TCR was sampled from a man between 18 and 29 years old who received the YFV17D yellow fever vaccine. The chain recombines TRBV7-8 with TRBJ2-5, with 9 bases lining up with TRBD2. Here the sequenced sample was CD8+ T cells sorted from PBMCs, taken on the day of the yellow fever booster vaccination. The CDR3, as DNA: TGTGCCAGCACCCAGACTCCGGGACTAGCTTGGGGGACCCAGTACTTC. This translates into CASTQTPGLAWGTQYF.